This is a list of T cell receptor beta chains from one sample in a study of cytomegalovirus exposure and HLA in healthy donors. This table comes from immunoSEQ multiplex PCR, and its TCRdb copy is limited to in-frame clones, with some not included. This table has about 190,000 clones, about 82% appearing once. Source material: PBMCs. These receptors came from a woman under 30 in good health and CMV-seronegative. Both conserved end residues are part of each CDR3. D genes are given only for firm matches. Size is stated for part of the rows, as once, few or many counts, or as a class when the clone is expanded.

17 TRBJ1-4 TRBV9 - once CASSDPLSGATNEKLFF TGTGCCAGCAGCGACCCATTGTCGGGGGCAACTAATGAAAAACTGTTTTTT
14 TRBJ2-5 TRBV29-1 TRBD1 - CSVEPGTGGEAQYF TGCAGCGTTGAACCCGGGACAGGGGGAGAGGCCCAGTACTTC
15 TRBJ2-1 TRBV11-2 TRBD2 - CASSMIAGGPRGQFF TGTGCCAGCAGCATGATAGCGGGAGGGCCTAGGGGGCAGTTCTTC
13 TRBJ1-1 TRBV2 - few CASSPNRNTEAFF TGTGCCAGCAGTCCCAACAGGAACACTGAAGCTTTCTTT
13 TRBJ2-2 TRBV19 TRBD2 - CASSSGATGELFF TGTGCCAGTTCTAGCGGGGCCACCGGGGAGCTGTTTTTT
14 TRBJ2-7 TRBV28 TRBD1 - CASSSQGVGSEQYF TGTGCCAGCAGTTCCCAGGGGGTGGGGTCCGAGCAGTACTTC
15 TRBJ2-5 TRBV5-4 TRBD2 - CASSSHVAGEETQYF TGTGCCAGCAGCTCCCACGTAGCGGGAGAGGAGACCCAGTACTTC
15 TRBJ2-2 TRBV6-6 TRBD2 - CASTWDYLNTGELFF TGTGCCAGCACTTGGGACTACCTGAACACCGGGGAGCTGTTTTTT
15 TRBJ2-5 TRBV2 TRBD1 - CASSSFLTGGETQYF TGTGCCAGCAGTTCCTTTTTGACAGGGGGCGAGACCCAGTACTTC
15 TRBJ2-7 TRBV18 TRBD1 few CASSPDRGRTYEQYF TGTGCCAGCTCACCGGACAGGGGGAGAACCTACGAGCAGTACTTC
13 TRBJ1-1 TRBV5-8 - - CASSLRGGTEAFF TGTGCCAGCAGCTTGAGGGGTGGTACTGAAGCTTTCTTT
14 TRBJ1-1 TRBV2 - - CASSASLSVTEAFF TGTGCCAGCAGTGCTTCGTTATCCGTCACTGAAGCTTTCTTT
14 TRBJ2-3 TRBV9 - - CASTPGGGTDTQYF TGTGCCAGCACCCCTGGAGGGGGCACAGATACGCAGTATTTT
16 TRBJ2-3 TRBV5-1 - once CASSLAFAYSTDTQYF TGCGCCAGCAGCTTGGCCTTTGCCTATAGCACAGATACGCAGTATTTT
18 TRBJ2-2 TRBV7-7 TRBD2 - CASSLFVLGSGSTGELFF TGTGCCAGCAGCTTATTTGTCTTAGGGAGCGGGAGCACCGGGGAGCTGTTTTTT
15 TRBJ1-1 TRBV6-1 - - CASSEAAGAGTEAFF TGTGCCAGCAGTGAAGCGGCGGGGGCGGGCACTGAAGCTTTCTTT
14 TRBJ1-2 TRBV5-1 - few CASSLLEEGYGYTF TGCGCCAGCAGCTTGCTGGAGGAGGGATATGGCTACACCTTC
16 TRBJ2-2 TRBV19 TRBD1 - CASSILGGQGAGELFF TGTGCCAGTAGTATTCTAGGGGGACAGGGAGCCGGGGAGCTGTTTTTT
13 TRBJ1-2 TRBV11-1 - few CASSRTAHYGYTF TGTGCCAGCAGCCGGACAGCACACTATGGCTACACCTTC
14 TRBJ2-7 TRBV19 - - CASSLRDKTYEQYF TGTGCCAGTAGTCTCCGGGACAAAACCTACGAGCAGTACTTC
14 TRBJ2-7 TRBV6-5 - - CASSYHRSSYEQYF TGTGCCAGCAGTTATCACAGAAGCTCCTACGAGCAGTACTTC
16 TRBJ1-2 TRBV5-4 TRBD1 once CASSLFGTGAYYGYTF TGTGCCAGCAGCTTGTTCGGGACAGGCGCTTACTATGGCTACACCTTC
14 TRBJ1-4 TRBV5-1 TRBD1 - CASSDRGRNEKLFF TGCGCCAGCAGCGACAGGGGGCGCAATGAAAAACTGTTTTTT
15 TRBJ1-1 TRBV5-1 TRBD1 - CASSPGDRRNTEAFF TGCGCCAGCAGCCCTGGGGACAGGAGGAACACTGAAGCTTTCTTT
15 TRBJ1-2 TRBV4-1 - - CASSPRGGSDYGYTF TGCGCCAGCAGCCCGCGCGGGGGAAGTGACTATGGCTACACCTTC
14 TRBJ1-1 TRBV13 TRBD1 - CASSEDRGNTEAFF TGTGCCAGCAGCGAAGACAGGGGAAACACTGAAGCTTTCTTT
13 TRBJ1-3 TRBV29-1 - - CSVESGEVDTIYF TGCAGCGTTGAATCAGGGGAAGTGGACACCATATATTTT
12 TRBJ2-1 TRBV6-6 - - CASSYSGAEQFF TGTGCCAGCAGTTACTCGGGAGCTGAGCAGTTCTTC
14 TRBJ1-1 TRBV28 - - CASTLRGLNTEAFF TGTGCCAGCACCCTCAGGGGATTGAACACTGAAGCTTTCTTT
17 TRBJ2-1 TRBV5-4 TRBD2 - CASSLGISGGIYNEQFF TGTGCCAGCAGCTTGGGGATTAGCGGGGGAATATACAATGAGCAGTTCTTC
14 TRBJ1-2 TRBV14 - - CASSQGRPNYGYTF TGTGCCAGCAGCCAAGGCAGGCCTAACTATGGCTACACCTTC
16 TRBJ1-2 TRBV6-5 TRBD1 - CASSYQGQKFNYGYTF TGTGCCAGCAGTTACCAGGGACAGAAATTTAACTATGGCTACACCTTC
14 TRBJ2-2 TRBV27 TRBD2 - CASRPGLAPGELFF TGTGCCAGCAGGCCGGGACTAGCGCCCGGGGAGCTGTTTTTT
13 TRBJ1-1 TRBV10-2 - - CASKDSPFTEAFF TGCGCCAGCAAGGACAGCCCCTTCACTGAAGCTTTCTTT
16 TRBJ2-3 TRBV6-4 - - CASSAGSWASTDTQYF TGTGCCAGCAGTGCCGGCAGTTGGGCGAGCACAGATACGCAGTATTTT
16 TRBJ1-2 TRBV6-1 TRBD1 - CASSEAGTGTNYGYTF TGTGCCAGCAGTGAAGCGGGGACAGGGACCAACTATGGCTACACCTTC
13 TRBJ2-7 TRBV7-9 - - CASSLTGNYEQYF TGTGCCAGCAGCTTGACAGGAAACTACGAGCAGTACTTC
14 TRBJ2-7 TRBV28 TRBD2 - CASSSPGLDYEQYF TGTGCCAGCAGTTCCCCGGGACTAGACTACGAGCAGTACTTC
12 TRBJ1-4 TRBV19 - - CASRAQSEKLFF TGTGCCAGTAGAGCGCAGTCTGAAAAACTGTTTTTT
16 TRBJ2-2 TRBV10-3 TRBD1 - CAISTGTGGNTGELFF TGTGCCATCAGTACCGGGACAGGGGGCAACACCGGGGAGCTGTTTTTT
19 TRBJ2-1 TRBV6-4 TRBD2 - CASSESDSLAGGRNNEQFF TGTGCCAGCAGTGAGAGCGACTCTTTAGCGGGAGGGCGGAACAATGAGCAGTTCTTC
12 TRBJ2-7 TRBV11-1 - - CASSPGFYEQYF TGTGCCAGCAGCCCAGGGTTCTACGAGCAGTACTTC
14 TRBJ1-1 TRBV5-4 TRBD1 - CASRTGTGGTEAFF TGTGCCAGCAGAACCGGGACAGGGGGCACTGAAGCTTTCTTT
15 TRBJ2-1 TRBV7-2 TRBD1 - CASSVGTGTYNEQFF TGTGCCAGCAGCGTCGGGACAGGGACTTACAATGAGCAGTTCTTC
13 TRBJ1-5 TRBV5-3 - once CARSLFSRQPQHF TGTGCCAGAAGTCTCTTTTCCCGTCAGCCCCAGCATTTT
14 TRBJ2-1 TRBV6-5 TRBD2 - CASRPSFSGGARFF TGTGCCAGCAGGCCGTCTTTTAGCGGGGGGGCCCGGTTCTTC
15 TRBJ2-3 TRBV6-4 TRBD2 - CASSDSGLATDTQYF TGTGCCAGCAGTGACTCGGGACTAGCCACAGATACGCAGTATTTT
15 TRBJ1-2 TRBV11-2 - - CASSPLTGSNYGYTF TGTGCCAGCAGCCCCTTGACAGGATCTAACTATGGCTACACCTTC
14 TRBJ2-5 TRBV4-1 TRBD1 - CASSPGQGVETQYF TGCGCCAGCAGCCCGGGACAGGGGGTGGAGACCCAGTACTTC
15 TRBJ1-5 TRBV9 - - CASSPQGLGNQPQHF TGTGCCAGCAGCCCCCAGGGTTTGGGCAATCAGCCCCAGCATTTT
15 TRBJ2-1 TRBV7-7 TRBD1 - CASSPGQGVYNEQFF TGTGCCAGCAGCCCTGGACAGGGGGTATACAATGAGCAGTTCTTC
16 TRBJ2-1 TRBV5-1 TRBD2 - CASSFAGGPSYNEQFF TGCGCCAGCAGCTTTGCGGGAGGCCCTTCCTACAATGAGCAGTTCTTC